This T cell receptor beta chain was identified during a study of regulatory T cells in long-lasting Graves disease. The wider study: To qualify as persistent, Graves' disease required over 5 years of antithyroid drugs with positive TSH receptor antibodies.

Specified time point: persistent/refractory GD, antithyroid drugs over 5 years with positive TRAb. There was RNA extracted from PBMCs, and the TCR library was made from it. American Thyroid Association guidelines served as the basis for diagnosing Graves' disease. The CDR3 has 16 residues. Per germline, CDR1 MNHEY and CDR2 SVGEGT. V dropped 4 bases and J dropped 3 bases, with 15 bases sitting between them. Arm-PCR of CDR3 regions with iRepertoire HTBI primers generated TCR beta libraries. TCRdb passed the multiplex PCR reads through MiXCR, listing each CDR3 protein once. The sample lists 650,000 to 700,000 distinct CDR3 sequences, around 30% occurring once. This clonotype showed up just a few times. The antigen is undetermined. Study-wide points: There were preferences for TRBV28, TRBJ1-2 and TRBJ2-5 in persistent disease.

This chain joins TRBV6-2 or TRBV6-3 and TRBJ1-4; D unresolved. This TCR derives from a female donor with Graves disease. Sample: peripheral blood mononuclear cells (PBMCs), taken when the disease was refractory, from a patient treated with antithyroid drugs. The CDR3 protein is CASSFQPYSPNEKLFF. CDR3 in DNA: TGTGCCAGCAGTTTTCAACCGTACAGCCCTAATGAAAAACTGTTTTTT.